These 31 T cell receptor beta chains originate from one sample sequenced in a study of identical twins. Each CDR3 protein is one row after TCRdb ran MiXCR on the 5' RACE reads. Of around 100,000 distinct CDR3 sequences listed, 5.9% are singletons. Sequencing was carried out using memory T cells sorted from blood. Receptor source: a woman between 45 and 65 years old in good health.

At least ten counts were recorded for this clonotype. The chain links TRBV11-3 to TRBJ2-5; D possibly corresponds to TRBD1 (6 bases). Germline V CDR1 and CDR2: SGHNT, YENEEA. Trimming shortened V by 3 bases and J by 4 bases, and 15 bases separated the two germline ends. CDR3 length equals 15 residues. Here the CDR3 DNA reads TGTGCCAGCAGCTTTAGGAAGGGACAACGAGAGACCCAGTACTTC. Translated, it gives CASSFRKGQRETQYF.

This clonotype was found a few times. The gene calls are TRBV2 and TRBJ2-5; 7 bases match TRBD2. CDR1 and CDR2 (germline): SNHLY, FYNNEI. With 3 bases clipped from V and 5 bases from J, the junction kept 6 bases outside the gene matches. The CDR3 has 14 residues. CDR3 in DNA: TGTGCCAGCAGTGATCTGGCGGGAGAGGAGACCCAGTACTTC. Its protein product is CASSDLAGEETQYF.

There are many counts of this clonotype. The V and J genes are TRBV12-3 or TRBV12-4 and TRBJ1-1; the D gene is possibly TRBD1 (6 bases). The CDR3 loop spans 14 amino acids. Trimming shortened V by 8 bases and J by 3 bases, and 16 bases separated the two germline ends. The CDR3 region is CASVPGGWDTEAFF. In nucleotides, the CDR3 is TGTGCCAGCGTTCCGGGGGGCTGGGACACTGAAGCTTTCTTT.

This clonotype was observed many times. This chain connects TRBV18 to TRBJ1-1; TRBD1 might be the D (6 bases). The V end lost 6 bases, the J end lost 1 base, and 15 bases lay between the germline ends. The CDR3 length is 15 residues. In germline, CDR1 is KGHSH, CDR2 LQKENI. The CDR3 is CASSISTGQNTEAFF. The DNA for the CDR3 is TGTGCCAGCTCCATCTCAACGGGACAGAACACTGAAGCTTTCTTT.

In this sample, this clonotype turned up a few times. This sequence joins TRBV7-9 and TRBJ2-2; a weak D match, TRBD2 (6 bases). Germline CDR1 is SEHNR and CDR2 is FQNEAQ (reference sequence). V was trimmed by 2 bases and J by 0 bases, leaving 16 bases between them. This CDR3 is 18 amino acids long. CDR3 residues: CASSLTPVAGTNTGELFF. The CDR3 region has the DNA TGTGCCAGCAGCTTAACCCCCGTGGCGGGAACGAACACCGGGGAGCTGTTTTTT.

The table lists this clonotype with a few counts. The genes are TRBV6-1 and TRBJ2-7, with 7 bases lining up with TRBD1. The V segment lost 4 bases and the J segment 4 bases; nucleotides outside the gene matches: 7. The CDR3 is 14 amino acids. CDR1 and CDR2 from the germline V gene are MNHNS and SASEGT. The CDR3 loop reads CASSVLRGPYEQYF. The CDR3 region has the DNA TGTGCCAGCAGTGTTTTGAGGGGGCCTTACGAGCAGTACTTC.

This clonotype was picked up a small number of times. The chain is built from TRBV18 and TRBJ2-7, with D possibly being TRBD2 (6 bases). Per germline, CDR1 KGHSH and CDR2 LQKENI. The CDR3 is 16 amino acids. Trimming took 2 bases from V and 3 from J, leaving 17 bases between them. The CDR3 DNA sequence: TGTGCCAGCTCACCATCGACTAGTAATAGCGGCTACGAGCAGTACTTC. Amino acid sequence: CASSPSTSNSGYEQYF.

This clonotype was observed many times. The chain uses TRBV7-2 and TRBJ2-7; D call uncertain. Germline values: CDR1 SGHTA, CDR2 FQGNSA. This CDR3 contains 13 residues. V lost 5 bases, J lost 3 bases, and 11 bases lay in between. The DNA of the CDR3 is TGTGCCAGCAGCGCTACCCCCCTCTACGAGCAGTACGTC. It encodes CASSATPLYEQYV.

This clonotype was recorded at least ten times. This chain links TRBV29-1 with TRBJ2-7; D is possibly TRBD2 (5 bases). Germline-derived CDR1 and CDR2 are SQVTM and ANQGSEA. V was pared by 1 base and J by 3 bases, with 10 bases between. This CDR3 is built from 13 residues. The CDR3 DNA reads TGCAGCGTTGAAGTCCAGGCGGGCTACGAGCAGTACTTC. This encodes CSVEVQAGYEQYF.

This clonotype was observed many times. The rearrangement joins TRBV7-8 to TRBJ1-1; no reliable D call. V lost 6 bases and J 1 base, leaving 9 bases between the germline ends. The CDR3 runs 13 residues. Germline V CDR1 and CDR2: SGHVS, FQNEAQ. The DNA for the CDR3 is TGTGCCAGCAGAGTGGGATGGAACACTGAAGCTTTCTTT. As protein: CASRVGWNTEAFF.

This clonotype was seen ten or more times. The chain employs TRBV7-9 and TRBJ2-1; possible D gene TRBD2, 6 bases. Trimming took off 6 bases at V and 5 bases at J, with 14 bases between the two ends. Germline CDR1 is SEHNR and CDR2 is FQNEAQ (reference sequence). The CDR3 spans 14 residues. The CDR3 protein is CASRRDVDHNEQFF. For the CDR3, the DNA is TGTGCCAGCAGGCGGGACGTGGACCACAATGAGCAGTTCTTC.

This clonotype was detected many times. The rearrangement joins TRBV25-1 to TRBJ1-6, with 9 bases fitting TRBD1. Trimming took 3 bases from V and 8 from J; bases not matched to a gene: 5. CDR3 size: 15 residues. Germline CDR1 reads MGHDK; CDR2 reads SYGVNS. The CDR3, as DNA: TGTGCCAGCAGTGATACCGGGACAGGGTATTCACCCCTCCACTTT. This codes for CASSDTGTGYSPLHF.

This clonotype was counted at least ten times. The CDR3 DNA sequence: TGCAGCGTTGAATCTATAACTAGCGGCTACAATGAGCAGTTCTTC. Amino acids: CSVESITSGYNEQFF. The chain couples TRBV29-1 to TRBJ2-1, with 8 bases that match TRBD2. The V and J ends lost 2 bases and 3 bases, in that order; junction bases with no gene match: 6. This CDR3 is 15 amino acids long. CDR1 is SQVTM, CDR2 ANQGSEA, per germline.

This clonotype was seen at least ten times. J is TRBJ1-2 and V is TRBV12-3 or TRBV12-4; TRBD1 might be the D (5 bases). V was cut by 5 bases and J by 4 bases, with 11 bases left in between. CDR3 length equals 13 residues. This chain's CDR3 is CASSRDGPYGYTF. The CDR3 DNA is TGTGCCAGCAGTAGGGACGGTCCCTATGGCTACACCTTC.

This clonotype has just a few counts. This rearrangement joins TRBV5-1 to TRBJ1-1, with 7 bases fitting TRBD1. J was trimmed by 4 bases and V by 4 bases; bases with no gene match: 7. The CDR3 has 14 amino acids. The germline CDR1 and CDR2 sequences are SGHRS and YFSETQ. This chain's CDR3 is CASSNAGTATEAFF. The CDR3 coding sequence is TGCGCCAGCAGCAATGCCGGGACAGCCACTGAAGCTTTCTTT.

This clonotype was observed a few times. The CDR3 DNA is TGCAGCGTTGAAGCACGGGAGGGTCCCTACGAGCAGTACTTC. Translation gives CSVEAREGPYEQYF. The chain combines TRBV29-1 with TRBJ2-7; 8 nucleotides line up with TRBD2. V lost 1 base and J lost 2; bases outside the gene matches: 4. Germline V gene data show CDR1 as SQVTM and CDR2 as ANQGSEA. There are 14 residues in the CDR3.

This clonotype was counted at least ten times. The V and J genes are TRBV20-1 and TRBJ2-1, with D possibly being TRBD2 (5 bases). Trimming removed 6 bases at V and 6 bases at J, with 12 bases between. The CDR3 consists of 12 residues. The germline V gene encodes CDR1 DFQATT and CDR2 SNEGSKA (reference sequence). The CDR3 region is CSALTDSNEQFF. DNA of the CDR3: TGCAGTGCCTTGACGGACTCCAATGAGCAGTTCTTC.

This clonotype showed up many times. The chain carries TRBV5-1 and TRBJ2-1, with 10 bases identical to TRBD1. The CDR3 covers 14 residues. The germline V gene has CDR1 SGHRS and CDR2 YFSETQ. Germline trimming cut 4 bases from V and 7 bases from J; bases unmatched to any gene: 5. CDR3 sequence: CASSRDRGENEQFF. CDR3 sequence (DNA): TGCGCCAGCAGCAGGGACAGGGGTGAGAATGAGCAGTTCTTC.

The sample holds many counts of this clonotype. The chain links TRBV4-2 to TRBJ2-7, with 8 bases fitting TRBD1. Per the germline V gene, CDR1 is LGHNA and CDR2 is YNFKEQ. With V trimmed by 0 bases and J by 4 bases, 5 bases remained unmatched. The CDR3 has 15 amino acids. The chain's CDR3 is CASSQDRGTGYEQYF. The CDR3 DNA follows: TGTGCCAGCAGCCAAGATCGGGGGACAGGTTACGAGCAGTACTTC.

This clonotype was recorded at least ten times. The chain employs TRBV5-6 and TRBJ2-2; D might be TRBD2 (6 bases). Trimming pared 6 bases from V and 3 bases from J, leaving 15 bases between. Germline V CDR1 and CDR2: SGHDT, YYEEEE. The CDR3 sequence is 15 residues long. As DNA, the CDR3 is TGTGCCAGCAAAAGGGGAGGCGCGGACACCGGGGAGCTGTTTTTT. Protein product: CASKRGGADTGELFF.

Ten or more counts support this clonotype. CDR3 nucleotide sequence: TGTGCCAGCAGCCCCGGGGGTGTTCAGCCCCAGCATTTT. It codes for CASSPGGVQPQHF. V and J are TRBV12-3 or TRBV12-4 and TRBJ1-5; D perhaps matches TRBD1 (5 bases). Trimming cost V 6 bases and J 6 bases, with 12 bases left between them. This CDR3 region has 13 residues.

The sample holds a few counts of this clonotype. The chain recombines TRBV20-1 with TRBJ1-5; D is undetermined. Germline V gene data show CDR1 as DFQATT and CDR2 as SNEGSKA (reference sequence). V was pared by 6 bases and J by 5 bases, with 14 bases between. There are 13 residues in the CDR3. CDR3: CSAMPRLDQPQHF. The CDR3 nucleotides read TGCAGTGCAATGCCCCGGTTGGATCAGCCCCAGCATTTT.

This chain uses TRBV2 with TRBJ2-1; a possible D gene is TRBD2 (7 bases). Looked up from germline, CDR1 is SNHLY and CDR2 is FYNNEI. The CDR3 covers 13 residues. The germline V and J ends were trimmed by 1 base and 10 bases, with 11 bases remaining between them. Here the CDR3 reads CASSEVGGGEQFF. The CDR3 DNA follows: TGTGCCAGCAGTGAAGTAGGGGGAGGGGAGCAGTTCTTC.

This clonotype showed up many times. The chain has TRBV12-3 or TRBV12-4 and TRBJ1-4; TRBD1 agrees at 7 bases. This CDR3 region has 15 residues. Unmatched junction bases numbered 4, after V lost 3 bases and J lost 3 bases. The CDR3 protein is CASSLETGPNEKLFF. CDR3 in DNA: TGTGCCAGCAGTTTGGAGACAGGGCCTAATGAAAAACTGTTTTTT.

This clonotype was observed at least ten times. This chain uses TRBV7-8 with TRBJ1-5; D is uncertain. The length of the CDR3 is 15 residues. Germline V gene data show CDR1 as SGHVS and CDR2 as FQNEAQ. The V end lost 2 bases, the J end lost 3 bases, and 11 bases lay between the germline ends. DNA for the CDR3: TGTGCCAGCAGCTTACTCCCGCAGCTCAATCAGCCCCAGCATTTT. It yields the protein CASSLLPQLNQPQHF. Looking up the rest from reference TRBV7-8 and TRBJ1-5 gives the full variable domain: GAGVSQSPRYKVAKRGQDVALRCDPISGHVSLFWYQQALGQGPEFLTYFQNEAQLDKSGLPSDRFFAERPEGSVSTLKIQRTQQEDSAVYLCASSLLPQLNQPQHFGDGTRLSIL.

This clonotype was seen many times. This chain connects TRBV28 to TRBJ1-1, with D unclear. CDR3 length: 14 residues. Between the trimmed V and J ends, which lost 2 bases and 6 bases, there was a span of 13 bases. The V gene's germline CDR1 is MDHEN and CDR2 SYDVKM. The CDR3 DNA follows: TGTGCCAGCAGTTTAGAGACGCTGGGCGCTGAAGCTTTCTTT. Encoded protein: CASSLETLGAEAFF. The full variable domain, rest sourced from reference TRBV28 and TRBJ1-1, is DVKVTQSSRYLVKRTGEKVFLECVQDMDHENMFWYRQDPGLGLRLIYFSYDVKMKEKGDIPEGYSVSREKKERFSLILESASTNQTSMYLCASSLETLGAEAFFGQGTRLTVV.

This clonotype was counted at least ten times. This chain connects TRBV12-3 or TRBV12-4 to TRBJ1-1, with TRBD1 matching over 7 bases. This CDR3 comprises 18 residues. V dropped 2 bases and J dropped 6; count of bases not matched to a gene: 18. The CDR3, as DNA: TGTGCCAGCAGTTTAAGGGGGTCGACAGGGTCGATTATGCCTGAAGCTTTCTTT. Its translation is CASSLRGSTGSIMPEAFF.

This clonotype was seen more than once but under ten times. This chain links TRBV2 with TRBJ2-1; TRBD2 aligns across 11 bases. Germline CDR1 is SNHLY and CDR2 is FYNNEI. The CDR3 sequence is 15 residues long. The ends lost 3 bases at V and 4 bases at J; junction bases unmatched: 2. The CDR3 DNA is TGTGCCAGCAGTGATCCTAGCGGGAGGTACAATGAGCAGTTCTTC. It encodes CASSDPSGRYNEQFF.

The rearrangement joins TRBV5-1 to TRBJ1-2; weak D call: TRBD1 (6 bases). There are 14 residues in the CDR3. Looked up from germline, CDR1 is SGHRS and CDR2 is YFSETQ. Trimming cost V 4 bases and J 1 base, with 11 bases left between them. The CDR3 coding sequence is TGCGCCAGCAGCGGGACAACTTATAACTATGGCTACACCTTC. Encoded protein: CASSGTTYNYGYTF.

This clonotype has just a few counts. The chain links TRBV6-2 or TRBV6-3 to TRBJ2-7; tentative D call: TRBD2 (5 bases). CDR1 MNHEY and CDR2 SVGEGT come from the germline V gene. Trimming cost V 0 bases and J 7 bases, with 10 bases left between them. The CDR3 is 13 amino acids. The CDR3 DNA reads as TGTGCCAGCAGTTACTCAAGCTGGGAGGAGCAGTACTTC. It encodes CASSYSSWEEQYF.

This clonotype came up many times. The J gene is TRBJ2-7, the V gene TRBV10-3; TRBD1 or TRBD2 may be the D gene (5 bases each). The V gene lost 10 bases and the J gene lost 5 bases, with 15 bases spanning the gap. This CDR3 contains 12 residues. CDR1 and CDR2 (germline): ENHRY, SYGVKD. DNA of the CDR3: TGTGCCACCGCACGGGGCATGGACGAGCAGTACGTC. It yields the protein CATARGMDEQYV.